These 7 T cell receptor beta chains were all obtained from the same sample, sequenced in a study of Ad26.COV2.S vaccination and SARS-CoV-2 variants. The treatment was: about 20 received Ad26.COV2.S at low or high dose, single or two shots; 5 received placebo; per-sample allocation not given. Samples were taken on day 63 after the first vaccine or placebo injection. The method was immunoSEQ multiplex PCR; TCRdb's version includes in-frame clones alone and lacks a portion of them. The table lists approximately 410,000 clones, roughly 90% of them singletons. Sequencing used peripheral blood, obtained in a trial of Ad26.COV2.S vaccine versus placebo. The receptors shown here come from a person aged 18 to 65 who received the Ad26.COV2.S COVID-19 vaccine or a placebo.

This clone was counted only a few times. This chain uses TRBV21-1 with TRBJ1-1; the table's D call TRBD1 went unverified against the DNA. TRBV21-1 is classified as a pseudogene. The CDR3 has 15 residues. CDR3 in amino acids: CASSKENRARTEAFF. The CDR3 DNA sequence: TGTGCCAGCAGCAAAGAGAACAGGGCGAGGACTGAAGCTTTCTTT.

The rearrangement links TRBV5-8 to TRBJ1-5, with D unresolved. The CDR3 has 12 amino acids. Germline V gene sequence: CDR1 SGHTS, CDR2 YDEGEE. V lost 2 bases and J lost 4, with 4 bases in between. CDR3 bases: TGTGCCAGCAGCTTCGGTAATCAGCCCCAGCATTTT. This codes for CASSFGNQPQHF.

This chain's CDR3 is CASSLGGLEAFF. As DNA, the CDR3 is TGTGCCAGCAGTTTAGGGGGGTTGGAAGCTTTCTTT. V usage is TRBV12-3 or TRBV12-4 and J usage is TRBJ1-1; weak D call: TRBD1 (5 bases). The CDR3 sequence is 12 residues long. V was trimmed by 1 base and J by 8 bases, leaving 8 bases between them.

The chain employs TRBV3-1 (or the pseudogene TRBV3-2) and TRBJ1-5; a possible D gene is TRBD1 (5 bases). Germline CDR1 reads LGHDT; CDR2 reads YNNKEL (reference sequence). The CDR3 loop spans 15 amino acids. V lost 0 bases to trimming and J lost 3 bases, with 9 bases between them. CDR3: CASSQDRQINQPQHF. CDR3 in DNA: TGTGCCAGCAGCCAAGACAGACAGATCAATCAGCCCCAGCATTTT.

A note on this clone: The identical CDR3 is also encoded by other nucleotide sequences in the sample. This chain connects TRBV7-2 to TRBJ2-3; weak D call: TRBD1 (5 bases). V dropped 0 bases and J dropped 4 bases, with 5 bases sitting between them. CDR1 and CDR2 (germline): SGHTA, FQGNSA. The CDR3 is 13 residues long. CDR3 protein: CASSLARADTQYF. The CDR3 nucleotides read TGTGCCAGCAGCTTAGCCAGGGCAGATACGCAGTATTTT.

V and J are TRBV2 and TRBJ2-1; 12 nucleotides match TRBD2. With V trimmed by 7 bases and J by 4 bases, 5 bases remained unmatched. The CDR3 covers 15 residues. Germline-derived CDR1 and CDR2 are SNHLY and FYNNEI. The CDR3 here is CASTPTSGGYNEQFF. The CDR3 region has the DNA TGTGCCAGCACCCCGACTAGCGGGGGATACAATGAGCAGTTCTTC.

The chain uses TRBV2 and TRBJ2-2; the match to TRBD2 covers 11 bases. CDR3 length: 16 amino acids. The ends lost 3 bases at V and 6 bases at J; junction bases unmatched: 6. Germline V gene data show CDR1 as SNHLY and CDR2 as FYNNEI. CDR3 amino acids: CASSDLAGGPSGELFF. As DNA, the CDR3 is TGTGCCAGCAGTGATTTAGCGGGGGGGCCGTCCGGGGAGCTGTTTTTT.